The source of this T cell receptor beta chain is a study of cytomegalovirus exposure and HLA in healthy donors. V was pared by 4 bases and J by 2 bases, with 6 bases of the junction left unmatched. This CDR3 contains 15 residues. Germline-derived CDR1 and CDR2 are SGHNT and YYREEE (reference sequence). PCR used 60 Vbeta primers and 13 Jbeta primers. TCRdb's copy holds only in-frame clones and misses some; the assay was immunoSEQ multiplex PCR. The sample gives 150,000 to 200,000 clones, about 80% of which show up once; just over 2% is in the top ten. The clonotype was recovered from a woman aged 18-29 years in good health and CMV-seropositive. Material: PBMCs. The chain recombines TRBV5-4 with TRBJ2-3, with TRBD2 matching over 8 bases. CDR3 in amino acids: CASSAGTSVTDTQYF. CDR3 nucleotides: TGTGCCAGCAGCGCAGGGACTAGTGTCACAGATACGCAGTATTTT.